The text below deals with one TCR beta chain. This record belongs to a study of Ad26.COV2.S vaccination and SARS-CoV-2 variants. Overall study context: Ad26.COV2.S shots went into the muscle once or twice, 56 days apart.

J was trimmed by 4 bases and V by 1 base; bases with no gene match: 6. Germline V gene data show CDR1 as SGHAT and CDR2 as FQNNGV. This CDR3 is built from 15 residues. Generated by immunoSEQ multiplex PCR, the TCRdb table keeps only in-frame clones and is missing some. The sample holds hundreds of thousands of clones, about nine tenths seen once. Treatment indicated: some 19 received Ad26.COV2.S at low or high dose, single or two shots; several received placebo; per-sample allocation not given. Sample collection was performed on day 63 after the first vaccine or placebo injection. The study used a vaccine consisting of an Ad26 vector that expressed Wuhan-strain SARS-CoV-2 spike.

The receptor's source is a person between 18 and 60 years old who received the Ad26.COV2.S COVID-19 vaccine or a placebo. The chain combines TRBV11-2 with TRBJ2-7; 8 positions agree with TRBD2. The sequencing here drew on peripheral blood, taken in a trial of Ad26.COV2.S vaccine versus placebo. CDR3 region: CASSLGAGESYEQYF. As DNA, the CDR3 is TGTGCCAGCAGCTTAGGAGCGGGAGAGAGTTACGAGCAGTACTTC.